The next 15 T cell receptor beta chains were all read from a single sample in a study of T cell responses to AZD1222 COVID-19 vaccine. TCRdb's copy holds only in-frame clones and misses some; the assay was immunoSEQ multiplex PCR. This sample has some 100,000 clones, with more than 85% found just once. This specimen consisted of peripheral blood, obtained 28 days after the second AZD1222 dose. These receptors were obtained from an adult who received the AZD1222 COVID-19 vaccine.

J is TRBJ2-7 and V is TRBV2, with D perhaps matching TRBD2 (6 bases). The CDR3 loop spans 15 amino acids. The V end was cut by 4 bases, the J end by 3 bases, with 16 bases between. Germline V gene sequence: CDR1 SNHLY, CDR2 FYNNEI. The CDR3 spells CASSATSLWIYEQYF. The DNA for the CDR3 is TGTGCCAGCAGTGCTACTAGCCTTTGGATCTACGAGCAGTACTTC. The whole variable domain, remainder taken from reference TRBV2 and TRBJ2-7, is EPEVTQTPSHQVTQMGQEVILRCVPISNHLYFYWYRQILGQKVEFLVSFYNNEISEKSEIFDDQFSVERPDGSNFTLKIRSTKLEDSAMYFCASSATSLWIYEQYFGPGTRLTVT.

This clone was picked up a small number of times. The J gene is TRBJ2-7, the V gene TRBV11-1; the match to TRBD2 covers 13 bases. The CDR3 length is 15 residues. The V gene's germline CDR1 is SGHAT and CDR2 FQDESV (reference sequence). V was pared by 4 bases and J by 5 bases, with 5 bases of the junction left unmatched. In DNA form, the CDR3 reads TGTGCCAGCAGCTCCCGACTAGCGGGGGGCCACGAGCAGTACTTC. This codes for CASSSRLAGGHEQYF.

V gene TRBV10-1 combines with J gene TRBJ2-1, with D tentatively TRBD1 (5 bases). CDR3 length: 15 amino acids. The V end lost 4 bases, the J end lost 0 bases, and 10 bases lay between the germline ends. Looked up from germline, CDR1 is WNHNN and CDR2 is SYGVQD (reference sequence). The DNA for the CDR3 is TGCGCCAGCAGTGTCAGCCAGGGCTCCTACAATGAGCAGTTCTTC. As protein: CASSVSQGSYNEQFF.

V gene TRBV18 combines with J gene TRBJ2-1; either TRBD1 or TRBD2 may fit D (5 bases each). The V gene lost 3 bases and the J gene lost 12 bases, with 27 bases spanning the gap. Germline V gives CDR1 KGHSH, CDR2 LQKENI. This CDR3 comprises 17 residues. CDR3 region: CASSPLTPGPKKKGQFF. The CDR3 bases are TGTGCCAGCTCACCTCTTACGCCGGGACCTAAAAAAAAAGGGCAGTTCTTC.

This clone was seen once. The chain uses TRBV14 and TRBJ2-7, with D possibly being TRBD2 (6 bases). Germline V gene data show CDR1 as SGHDN and CDR2 as FVKESK. The germline V and J ends were trimmed by 0 bases and 4 bases, with 13 bases remaining between them. The CDR3 runs 15 residues. CDR3 loop: CASSQELGGWYEQYF. The CDR3 DNA reads TGTGCCAGCAGCCAAGAACTCGGGGGTTGGTACGAGCAGTACTTC.

This clone was seen just once. This chain joins TRBV19 and TRBJ2-3; TRBD2 is a possible D gene (6 bases). Germline CDR1 and CDR2: LNHDA and SQIVND (reference sequence). CDR3 length: 16 amino acids. V gave up 6 bases and J gave up 0 bases, with 16 bases separating them. This CDR3 reads CASSLRGSGSTDTQYF. The DNA for the CDR3 is TGTGCCAGTAGCCTGCGGGGTAGCGGCAGCACAGATACGCAGTATTTT. Using reference TRBV19 and TRBJ2-3 for the parts outside the CDR3, the full variable domain is DGGITQSPKYLFRKEGQNVTLSCEQNLNHDAMYWYRQDPGQGLRLIYYSQIVNDFQKGDIAEGYSVSREKKESFPLTVTSAQKNPTAFYLCASSLRGSGSTDTQYFGPGTRLTVL.

This chain links TRBV5-4 with TRBJ1-3; no definite D call. The CDR3 consists of 13 residues. Germline CDR1 reads SGHNT; CDR2 reads YYREEE (reference sequence). Here the CDR3 DNA reads TGTGCAAGCCACAGCAAAGGTGAAAACACCATATATTTT. Translation: CASHSKGENTIYF.

The V gene is TRBV5-5, the J gene TRBJ1-2; maybe TRBD1 (5 bases). V shed 4 bases and J shed 4 bases, with 11 bases lying between them. Germline V gives CDR1 SGHKS, CDR2 YYEKEE (reference sequence). This CDR3 region has 13 residues. CDR3 residues: CASSGDSLYGYTF. The DNA for the CDR3 is TGTGCCAGCAGCGGCGACAGCCTCTATGGCTACACCTTC.

The chain couples TRBV11-1 to TRBJ1-2; 8 bases match TRBD1. CDR1 SGHAT and CDR2 FQDESV come from the germline V gene (reference sequence). This CDR3 is built from 15 residues. The ends lost 2 bases at V and 4 bases at J; junction bases unmatched: 6. In nucleotides, the CDR3 is TGTGCCAGCAGCTTAAACCCCACAGGGGGCTATGGCTACACCTTC. This sequence encodes CASSLNPTGGYGYTF.

In its sample, this clone was seen a few times. V is TRBV19 and J is TRBJ1-5; D is unresolved. Looked up from germline, CDR1 is LNHDA and CDR2 is SQIVND (reference sequence). The CDR3 length is 15 residues. Trimming left V 6 bases short and J 3 bases short, with 15 bases between. The CDR3 here is CASRISSPNNQPQHF. The CDR3, as DNA: TGTGCCAGTAGAATATCTTCACCGAACAATCAGCCCCAGCATTTT.

DNA of the CDR3: TGTGCCAGCAGCCGGACTAGCGGGAGCTACGAGCAGTACTTC. It encodes CASSRTSGSYEQYF. This chain links TRBV6-2 or TRBV6-3 with TRBJ2-7; 13 nucleotides align to TRBD2. Trimming took 6 bases from V and 3 from J; bases not matched to a gene: 2. CDR3 length: 14 amino acids. The germline V gene has CDR1 MNHEY and CDR2 SVGEGT.

The chain links TRBV11-3 to TRBJ2-1, with unresolved D. This CDR3 region has 16 residues. In germline, CDR1 is SGHNT, CDR2 YENEEA. V lost 5 bases to trimming and J lost 8 bases, with 22 bases between them. The chain's CDR3 is CASSPLIGPARHEQFF. The CDR3 DNA is TGTGCCAGCAGCCCTCTTATTGGTCCGGCTCGCCATGAGCAGTTCTTC.

The chain has TRBV18 and TRBJ2-3; no definite D call. This CDR3 region has 13 residues. Per the germline V gene, CDR1 is KGHSH and CDR2 is LQKENI. V was trimmed by 3 bases and J by 5 bases, leaving 9 bases between them. The CDR3 DNA sequence: TGTGCCAGCTCACCTTTACGGCGAGATACGCAGTATTTT. It yields the protein CASSPLRRDTQYF.

V is TRBV28 and J is TRBJ1-5; D gene ambiguous. Germline assignment: CDR1 MDHEN and CDR2 SYDVKM. The CDR3 is 13 amino acids. V was clipped by 2 bases and J by 4 bases, with 6 bases between them. CDR3 DNA: TGTGCCAGCAGTTTAAAGGGAAATCAGCCCCAGCATTTT. It specifies CASSLKGNQPQHF. Full variable domain (remainder filled in from reference TRBV28 and TRBJ1-5): DVKVTQSSRYLVKRTGEKVFLECVQDMDHENMFWYRQDPGLGLRLIYFSYDVKMKEKGDIPEGYSVSREKKERFSLILESASTNQTSMYLCASSLKGNQPQHFGDGTRLSIL.

The chain combines TRBV27 with TRBJ2-7; D is uncertain. V was trimmed by 3 bases and J by 7 bases, leaving 10 bases between them. The CDR3 is made up of 12 amino acids. Germline V gene lookup returns CDR1 MNHEY and CDR2 SMNVEV (reference sequence). The CDR3 coding sequence is TGTGCCAGCAGTTTCCTCCGGTTGGAGCAGTACTTC. Encoded protein: CASSFLRLEQYF.